This T cell receptor beta chain was documented in a study of cytotoxic CD8 clonotypes in ibrutinib-treated CLL. In the study overall: Results showed roughly 25 partial and 2 complete responses; following median about 68 months, around 15 remained remitted, approximately 12 advanced.

This CDR3 comprises 12 residues. V shed 6 bases, J shed 0 bases, and the junction held 2 bases outside the gene matches. Germline V gene lookup returns CDR1 GTSNPN and CDR2 SVGIG (reference sequence). Note on this clone: Its antigen is still unknown.

Study results and caveats: Clonality went up at ibrutinib response and then declined back toward baseline at progression.

Depth targeted 1 in 200,000 to 1 in 1 million T cells, averaging roughly 9.7x coverage per clonotype. Measured with immunoSEQ multiplex PCR; TCRdb has only the in-frame clones, and not every one. The sample contains 150,000 to 250,000 clones, about 72% of which appear only once. This specimen consisted of PBMCs, obtained after 24 months of ibrutinib treatment. The chain recombines TRBV30 with TRBJ2-7, with TRBD1 matching 7 bases. The source is a human donor with chronic lymphocytic leukemia. The CDR3 DNA reads TGTGCCTGTTGGGACAGCTCCTACGAGCAGTACTTC. It yields the protein CACWDSSYEQYF.